These T cell receptor beta chains were read from a single sample in a study of T cell repertoires in cytomegalovirus infection. Their antigen targets remain unknown. TCRdb re-derived calls from the reads in MiXCR, one entry per CDR3 protein. The sample includes roughly 130,000 distinct CDR3 sequences, 20% to 30% of them seen just once. Sequenced material: PBMCs, sequenced either directly or after in vitro stimulation (not recorded which). All receptors derive from a human donor in good health (CMV status not recorded). Some clones in this sample may be carry-over from other donors' samples. The CDR3 runs from the conserved cysteine through the conserved F or W. D genes are given only for firm matches. Clone size is not always given. Where it is, it says once, few, many or a class for expanded clones.

d_call	v_call	j_call	clone_size	cdr3_aa	cdr3_nt
NA	TRBV19	TRBJ2-3	NA	CASSIGLTSTDTQYF	TGTGCCAGTAGTATCGGCCTAACTAGCACAGATACGCAGTATTTT
NA	TRBV7-2	TRBJ1-1	many	CASSSPGSPFEAFF	TGTGCCAGCAGCTCACCCGGGAGTCCCTTTGAAGCTTTCTTT
NA	TRBV10-3	TRBJ2-1	NA	CAISEPDYNEQFF	TGTGCCATCAGTGAGCCAGATTACAATGAGCAGTTCTTC
NA	TRBV6-5	TRBJ1-1	many	CASRPLATGTEAFF	TGTGCCAGCAGGCCCCTGGCGACGGGGACTGAAGCTTTCTTT
TRBD1	TRBV6-2/TRBV6-3	TRBJ2-7	large	CASSPGPGQTYEQYF	TGTGCCAGCAGTCCAGGTCCGGGACAGACCTACGAGCAGTACTTC
TRBD1	TRBV11-2	TRBJ1-5	NA	CASSNQGGNQPQHF	TGTGCCAGCAGCAATCAGGGGGGGAATCAGCCCCAGCATTTT
NA	TRBV6-2/TRBV6-3	TRBJ2-7	NA	CASRNWVYEQYF	TGTGCCAGCAGGAACTGGGTCTACGAGCAGTACTTC
TRBD2	TRBV7-2	TRBJ2-5	many	CASSFRLADQETQYF	TGTGCCAGCAGCTTCCGACTAGCGGACCAAGAGACCCAGTACTTC
NA	TRBV5-4	TRBJ1-2	few	CASSNPGTKYGYTF	TGTGCCAGCAGCAACCCTGGGACAAAATATGGCTACACCTTC
NA	TRBV29-1	TRBJ2-1	few	CSVDPPGDNEQFF	TGCAGCGTTGACCCCCCCGGAGACAATGAGCAGTTCTTC
NA	TRBV6-2/TRBV6-3	TRBJ2-4	NA	CASTLDSAENILYF	TGTGCCAGCACCCTGGACTCGGCGGAAAACATTCTGTACTTC
NA	TRBV19	TRBJ2-1	NA	CASSIWGGTSSYNEQFF	TGTGCCAGTAGTATTTGGGGCGGAACGAGCTCCTACAATGAGCAGTTCTTC
TRBD2	TRBV12-3/TRBV12-4	TRBJ2-1	NA	CASSYAPSGRDEQFF	TGTGCCAGCAGTTACGCCCCTAGCGGGAGGGATGAGCAGTTCTTC
TRBD1	TRBV4-3	TRBJ1-1	NA	CASSTGGRTEAFF	TGCGCCAGCAGCACAGGGGGTAGGACTGAAGCTTTCTTT
TRBD2	TRBV12-3/TRBV12-4	TRBJ2-7	few	CASNSGTSGSYEQYF	TGTGCCAGCAATTCCGGGACTAGCGGATCGTACGAGCAGTACTTC
TRBD1	TRBV19	TRBJ1-1	NA	CASRLPRQGSVGTEAFF	TGTGCCAGTAGGCTCCCCCGACAGGGCTCCGTGGGCACTGAAGCTTTCTTT
NA	TRBV12-3/TRBV12-4	TRBJ1-3	many	CASSPSGGNTIYF	TGTGCCAGCAGTCCCTCGGGGGGAAACACCATATATTTT
TRBD1	TRBV7-6	TRBJ1-1	few	CASSRTGTVGTEAFF	TGTGCCAGCAGCCGAACCGGGACAGTCGGCACTGAAGCTTTCTTT
TRBD2	TRBV19	TRBJ2-1	NA	CASRDPARLAGVIEQFF	TGTGCCAGCAGAGACCCCGCACGACTAGCGGGAGTAATTGAGCAGTTCTTC
TRBD2	TRBV19	TRBJ2-1	NA	CASSNGTSSEQFF	TGTGCCAGTAGTAACGGGACTAGCTCTGAGCAGTTCTTC
TRBD1	TRBV4-1	TRBJ1-4	few	CASSQAGHRGTNEKLFF	TGCGCCAGCAGCCAAGCGGGACACAGGGGAACTAATGAAAAACTGTTTTTT
TRBD2	TRBV7-2	TRBJ2-1	few	CASSSLLADGLGEQFF	TGTGCCAGCAGCTCCCTCCTAGCGGATGGATTGGGTGAGCAGTTCTTC
NA	TRBV9	TRBJ2-1	NA	CASSVDGGVRNEQFF	TGTGCCAGCAGCGTAGACGGGGGAGTGCGGAATGAGCAGTTCTTC
NA	TRBV7-9	TRBJ2-2	few	CASSFPVTGKGLGTGELFF	TGTGCCAGCAGCTTTCCCGTCACAGGGAAGGGCCTGGGCACCGGGGAGCTGTTTTTT
TRBD2	TRBV19	TRBJ2-1	many	CASSTHGVAGGKYNEQFF	TGTGCCAGTAGCACTCATGGGGTAGCGGGAGGGAAGTACAATGAGCAGTTCTTC
NA	TRBV20-1	TRBJ2-1	NA	CSASRFQEQFF	TGCAGTGCTAGTCGGTTTCAGGAGCAGTTCTTC
NA	TRBV6-2/TRBV6-3	TRBJ2-7	NA	CASSYRSTYEQYF	TGTGCCAGCAGTTACCGCTCGACCTACGAGCAGTACTTC
TRBD1	TRBV7-6	TRBJ1-3	few	CASSLAYRGARNTIYF	TGTGCCAGCAGCTTAGCGTACAGGGGGGCTCGAAACACCATATATTTT
NA	TRBV7-9	TRBJ1-5	few	CASSLSGTYQPQHF	TGTGCCAGCAGCCTCTCCGGGACATATCAGCCCCAGCATTTT
TRBD1	TRBV11-1	TRBJ1-3	NA	CASSEDRASGNTIYF	TGTGCCAGCAGCGAAGACAGGGCTTCCGGAAACACCATATATTTT
NA	TRBV7-2	TRBJ2-3	many	CASSSIILDTQYF	TGTGCCAGCAGCTCGATAATTCTAGATACGCAGTATTTT
NA	TRBV12-3/TRBV12-4	TRBJ1-2	NA	CASSLVGGANYGYTF	TGTGCCAGCAGTTTAGTTGGGGGGGCAAACTATGGCTACACCTTC
NA	TRBV12-3/TRBV12-4	TRBJ1-5	NA	CASSPPLGGQPQHF	TGTGCCAGCAGTCCGCCGCTTGGGGGTCAGCCCCAGCATTTT
NA	TRBV10-2	TRBJ1-2	NA	CASRSGEGYTF	TGCGCCAGCAGGTCAGGGGAAGGCTACACCTTC
TRBD1	TRBV20-1	TRBJ2-3	NA	CSAPLTGGSTDTQYF	TGCAGTGCTCCGCTGACAGGGGGCTCCACAGATACGCAGTATTTT
TRBD1	TRBV12-3/TRBV12-4	TRBJ1-1	few	CASSLPGQVNTEAFF	TGTGCCAGCAGTTTACCGGGACAGGTGAACACTGAAGCTTTCTTT
TRBD2	TRBV6-6	TRBJ2-3	NA	CASSHGLAGDTQYF	TGTGCCAGCAGCCACGGGCTAGCGGGAGATACGCAGTATTTT
TRBD1	TRBV28	TRBJ1-1	NA	CASSQSGGLAGEAFF	TGTGCCAGCAGTCAATCAGGGGGTTTAGCAGGTGAAGCTTTCTTT
NA	TRBV7-8	TRBJ2-1	many	CASTRWLGWNNEQFF	TGTGCCAGCACCCGGTGGCTGGGCTGGAATAATGAGCAGTTCTTC
NA	TRBV28	TRBJ1-1	few	CASSYSTSGTEAFF	TGTGCCAGCAGTTACAGTACCTCAGGCACTGAAGCTTTCTTT
TRBD1	TRBV24-1	TRBJ1-2	few	CATSDSGQYYGYTF	TGTGCCACCAGTGACTCGGGACAGTACTATGGCTACACCTTC
TRBD2	TRBV2	TRBJ2-3	NA	CASRETLAVGTDTQYF	TGTGCCAGCAGAGAGACACTAGCGGTGGGGACAGATACGCAGTATTTT
NA	TRBV7-2	TRBJ2-1	many	CASSLGSDSSYNEQFF	TGTGCCAGCAGCTTAGGGTCCGACAGCTCCTACAATGAGCAGTTCTTC
NA	TRBV28	TRBJ1-1	NA	CASSFQRGATEAFF	TGTGCCAGCAGTTTCCAAAGGGGCGCTACTGAAGCTTTCTTT
NA	TRBV6-2/TRBV6-3	TRBJ2-2	NA	CASTPPAGELFF	TGTGCCAGCACTCCCCCAGCCGGGGAGCTGTTTTTT
TRBD2	TRBV7-2	TRBJ2-3	few	CASSSSGGRAAISSTDTQYF	TGTGCCAGCAGCTCCTCTGGCGGGAGGGCCGCTATCTCAAGCACAGATACGCAGTATTTT
NA	TRBV27	TRBJ2-7	few	CASSLLIPEGIHEQYF	TGTGCCAGCAGTTTACTTATCCCGGAAGGGATCCACGAGCAGTACTTC
TRBD2	TRBV6-2/TRBV6-3	TRBJ2-1	NA	CASSYPGLAGANEQFF	TGTGCCAGCAGTTACCCTGGACTAGCGGGAGCCAATGAGCAGTTCTTC
TRBD1	TRBV15	TRBJ1-5	few	CATSRDQGAGPQHF	TGTGCCACCAGCAGAGATCAGGGGGCAGGGCCCCAGCATTTT
NA	TRBV11-3	TRBJ1-1	few	CASSTQEQQEWSTEAFF	TGTGCCAGCAGCACACAAGAGCAACAGGAGTGGTCCACTGAAGCTTTCTTT
TRBD1	TRBV7-9	TRBJ2-1	many	CASTPSGGNNEQFF	TGTGCCAGCACCCCCTCAGGGGGAAACAATGAGCAGTTCTTC
TRBD1	TRBV7-8	TRBJ2-5	many	CASSTDRAETQYF	TGTGCCAGCAGCACAGACAGGGCAGAGACCCAGTACTTC
NA	TRBV7-8	TRBJ2-5	many	CASSLQTPRTQETQYF	TGTGCCAGCAGCTTACAAACTCCAAGGACCCAAGAGACCCAGTACTTC
NA	TRBV7-2	TRBJ2-3	many	CASSPTSGESGRQYF	TGTGCCAGCAGCCCCACATCGGGCGAGTCGGGTAGGCAGTATTTT
NA	TRBV27	TRBJ2-5	few	CASKRAARGRETQYF	TGTGCCAGCAAACGGGCAGCTCGAGGCCGAGAGACCCAGTACTTC
NA	TRBV28	TRBJ1-1	NA	CASNFGNSGAFF	TGTGCCAGCAATTTTGGCAATTCGGGAGCTTTCTTT
TRBD1	TRBV6-5	TRBJ2-7	NA	CASKRQGGTYEQYF	TGTGCCAGCAAACGACAGGGGGGTACCTACGAGCAGTACTTC
NA	TRBV6-1	TRBJ2-7	few	CASSEEGGVYEQYF	TGTGCCAGCAGTGAAGAGGGGGGAGTCTACGAGCAGTACTTC
TRBD1	TRBV12-3/TRBV12-4	TRBJ1-2	NA	CASSRTGNNHGYTF	TGTGCCAGCAGTCGGACAGGGAACAACCATGGCTACACCTTC
TRBD2	TRBV28	TRBJ2-1	many	CASSRASGDEQFF	TGTGCCAGCAGCCGGGCTAGCGGGGATGAGCAGTTCTTC